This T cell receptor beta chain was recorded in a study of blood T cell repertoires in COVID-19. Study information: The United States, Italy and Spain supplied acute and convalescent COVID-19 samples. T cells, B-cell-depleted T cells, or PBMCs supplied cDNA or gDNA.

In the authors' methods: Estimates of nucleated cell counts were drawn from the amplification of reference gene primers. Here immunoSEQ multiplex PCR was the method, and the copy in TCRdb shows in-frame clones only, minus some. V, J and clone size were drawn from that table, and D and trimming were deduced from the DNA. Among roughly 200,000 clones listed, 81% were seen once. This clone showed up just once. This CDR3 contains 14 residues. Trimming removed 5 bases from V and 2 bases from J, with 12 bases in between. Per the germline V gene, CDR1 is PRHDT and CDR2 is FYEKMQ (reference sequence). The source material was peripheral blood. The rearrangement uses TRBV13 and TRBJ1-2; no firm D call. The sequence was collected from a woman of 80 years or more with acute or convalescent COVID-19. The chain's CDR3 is CASSPGPRNYGYTF. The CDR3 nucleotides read TGTGCCAGCAGCCCTGGGCCGAGAAACTATGGCTACACCTTC.